This T cell receptor beta chain was captured in a study of blood T cells in healthy people across ages. The authors ran a second PCR of 7 to 11 cycles using a sample-barcoded 5' primer and a J-beta primer mix. TCRdb redid the calling of the 5' RACE reads with MiXCR, one entry per CDR3 protein. The sample has about 1.7 million distinct CDR3 sequences, 28% seen once. Material: blood. This sequence was found in a woman in her twenties or thirties in good health.

The CDR3, as DNA: TGTGCCAGCAGCGCTAGCTCCGCCGGGGAGCTGTTTTTT. Translating it yields CASSASSAGELFF. This chain links TRBV7-2 with TRBJ2-2; weak D call: TRBD2 (5 bases). Between the trimmed V and J ends, which lost 5 bases and 6 bases, there was a span of 10 bases. Germline-derived CDR1 and CDR2 are SGHTA and FQGNSA. CDR3 length: 13 amino acids.